Included here is one TCR beta chain sequence, with context. The data stem from a study of patients and donors after allogeneic stem cell transplantation. The CDR3 runs to 14 residues. Germline V gene sequence: CDR1 SGDLS, CDR2 YYNGEE. V shed 6 bases and J 2 bases; nucleotides not matched to a gene: 8. In TCRdb, the RT-PCR reads were re-called with MiXCR into one record per CDR3 protein. The top ten clones hold roughly 50% of a sample with about 150,000 distinct CDR3 sequences, approximately 37% of them seen once. This TCR was sampled from a human donor who was either an allogeneic HSCT recipient or a stem cell or donor lymphocyte infusion donor (not recorded which). It is not recorded whose cells these are; they may come from a transplant donor. This sequence joins TRBV9 and TRBJ2-7; 7 bases agree with TRBD1. The sample comprised blood, either unsorted or a sorted T cell fraction (not recorded which). CDR3 DNA sequence: TGTGCCAGCACCTTCGGGACAGAACCCTACGAGCAGTACTTC. This gives the protein CASTFGTEPYEQYF.